This paragraph covers one T cell receptor beta chain sequence. The data were taken from a study of blood T cell repertoires in COVID-19. Across the whole study: The study drew acute and convalescent COVID-19 samples from the United States, Italy and Spain. Sources were T cells, B-cell-depleted T cells, or PBMCs; the material itself was cDNA or gDNA.

In the original analysis: Reference gene primer amplification gave estimated nucleated cell counts. Clones were read by immunoSEQ multiplex PCR, and TCRdb kept only the in-frame ones, dropping some. The V and J calls and clone size were taken over from that table, and D and trimming were inferred from the DNA. The sample has under 75,000 clones, around 89% seen once. Germline assignment: CDR1 SGHKS and CDR2 YYEKEE (reference sequence). This CDR3 region has 13 residues. Between the trimmed V and J ends, which lost 1 base and 5 bases, there was a span of 9 bases. Sequenced material: peripheral blood. This clonotype was sampled from a man in his 60s with active COVID-19. V gene TRBV5-5 combines with J gene TRBJ2-5; D remains ambiguous. The CDR3 loop is CASSLTTAETQYF. CDR3 sequence (DNA): TGTGCCAGCAGCTTGACTACCGCGGAGACCCAGTACTTC.